The next 14 T cell receptor beta chains were all read from a single sample in a study of metastatic and nonmetastatic thyroid tumors. All patients were treatment-naive before thyroid surgery. MiXCR re-clonotyped the PCR reads for TCRdb. This sample has tens of thousands of clones; about 15% occur once, and the top ten carry approximately 3.6%. Sequencing used blood. The receptors were sampled from a female donor with papillary thyroid cancer or a benign thyroid nodule (not recorded which). Some clones in this sample may be carry-over from other donors' samples.

This clone occurred many times. This could be a read error, since a much larger clone is one nucleotide away. Additional DNA sequences in this sample encode the identical CDR3. This chain connects TRBV24-1 to TRBJ2-1; TRBD2 matches 11 bases. The germline CDR1 and CDR2 sequences are KGHDR and SFDVKD. With 4 bases clipped from V and 9 bases from J, the junction kept 10 bases outside the gene matches. This CDR3 is 16 amino acids long. CDR3 coding DNA: TGTGCCACCAGTGACGCCTCACTAGCGGGAGTGAGTGAGCAGTTCTTC. Amino acid sequence: CATSDASLAGVSEQFF.

This clone was detected ten times or more. The chain employs TRBV6-1 and TRBJ2-3, with D unclear. This CDR3 has 11 amino acids. The V gene lost 2 bases and the J gene lost 5 bases, with 2 bases spanning the gap. CDR1 and CDR2 from the germline V gene are MNHNS and SASEGT. CDR3 region: CASSELDTQYF. The CDR3 DNA follows: TGTGCCAGCAGTGAATTAGATACGCAGTATTTT.

This clone has a count of ten or more. The chain uses TRBV28 and TRBJ2-5; tentative D call: TRBD2 (6 bases). Germline-derived CDR1 and CDR2 are MDHEN and SYDVKM. Trimming shortened V by 6 bases and J by 3 bases, and 14 bases separated the two germline ends. The CDR3 totals 14 residues. The CDR3 is CASRTWDFKETQYF. The CDR3 DNA sequence: TGTGCCAGCAGGACCTGGGACTTCAAAGAGACCCAGTACTTC.

This clone was counted ten times or more. This chain joins TRBV4-2 and TRBJ2-1; 7 bases align to TRBD2. There are 15 residues in the CDR3. Germline CDR1 LGHNA, CDR2 YNFKEQ. V lost 0 bases to trimming and J lost 7 bases; unmatched junction nucleotides: 6. CDR3: CASSQELRGSNEQFF. CDR3 sequence (DNA): TGTGCCAGCAGCCAAGAGCTACGCGGGAGTAATGAGCAGTTCTTC.

This clone has at least ten counts. The CDR3 DNA sequence: TGTGCCAGCAGCTTATTAACCCCGACCGAGCAGTTCTTC. It is translated as CASSLLTPTEQFF. The chain uses TRBV7-2 and TRBJ2-1; D not resolved. The CDR3 is 13 amino acids. Between the trimmed V and J ends, which lost 2 bases and 10 bases, there was a span of 12 bases. Germline values: CDR1 SGHTA, CDR2 FQGNSA.

On this clone: Germline is not matched at one junction end, which may reflect a read error. The chain combines TRBV7-9 with TRBJ2-2; 7 nucleotides match TRBD1. This CDR3 comprises 15 residues. The V gene's germline CDR1 is SEHNR and CDR2 FQNEAQ (reference sequence). CDR3 nucleotides: TGTGCCAGCAGCTTACGGGGCACGAACACAGGGGAGCGGTTTTTT. Its translation: CASSLRGTNTGERFF.

This clone was recorded many times. The rearrangement joins TRBV2 to TRBJ2-5, with TRBD1 as a possible D gene (6 bases). CDR1 and CDR2 (germline): SNHLY, FYNNEI. This CDR3 comprises 14 residues. Trimming removed 11 bases at V and 2 bases at J, with 18 bases between. CDR3 residues: CAVDTGKRQETQYF. The CDR3 DNA reads as TGTGCCGTAGACACAGGGAAGAGGCAAGAGACCCAGTACTTC.

This clone was seen at least ten times. The genes are TRBV7-2 and TRBJ2-5; 7 positions match TRBD2. This CDR3 is 14 amino acids long. Trimming at V came to 2 bases and at J to 5 bases, leaving 5 bases not matched to a gene. Germline V CDR1 and CDR2: SGHTA, FQGNSA. The CDR3 bases are TGTGCCAGCAGCTTATCAGGAGCGGGGGAGACCCAGTACTTC. This translates into CASSLSGAGETQYF. Drawing the rest from reference TRBV7-2 and TRBJ2-5, the complete variable domain is GAGVSQSPSNKVTEKGKDVELRCDPISGHTALYWYRQSLGQGLEFLIYFQGNSAPDKSGLPSDRFSAERTGGSVSTLTIQRTQQEDSAVYLCASSLSGAGETQYFGPGTRLLVL.

This clone has just a few counts. The V call is TRBV28, the J call TRBJ1-3; tentatively, D is TRBD1 (5 bases). Germline loops: CDR1 MDHEN, CDR2 SYDVKM. The V end lost 7 bases, the J end lost 0 bases, and 13 bases lay between the germline ends. This CDR3 has 15 amino acids. CDR3 amino acids: CASIRGGASGNTIYF. The CDR3 bases are TGTGCCAGCATCCGTGGTGGGGCCTCTGGAAACACCATATATTTT.

This clone was observed a handful of times. This may be a read error: a much more frequent sequence differs by one nucleotide. The sample carries other DNA sequences with the same CDR3. V usage is TRBV20-1 and J usage is TRBJ1-1; the D gene is possibly TRBD1 (5 bases). This CDR3 is 14 amino acids long. Germline CDR1 and CDR2: DFQATT and SNEGSKA (reference sequence). CDR3 sequence: CSARDPQGVPEAFF. Written as DNA, the CDR3 is TGCAGTGCTAGAGATCCCCAAGGGGTCCCTGAGGCTTTCTTT.

This clone was recorded many times. V usage is TRBV12-5 and J usage is TRBJ2-7, with D maybe TRBD1 (5 bases). The CDR3 is made up of 16 amino acids. V was trimmed by 2 bases and J by 6 bases, leaving 20 bases between them. Germline CDR1 LGHNT, CDR2 FRNRAP. The CDR3: CASGLPSQDTATEQYF. The CDR3 bases are TGTGCTAGTGGTTTGCCGAGTCAGGACACGGCCACCGAGCAGTACTTC.

There are many counts of this clone. The J gene is TRBJ1-1, the V gene TRBV28; possibly TRBD1 for D (5 bases). The CDR3 sequence is 17 residues long. The V end lost 2 bases, the J end lost 0 bases, and 16 bases lay between the germline ends. Germline CDR1 and CDR2: MDHEN and SYDVKM. The CDR3 is CASSLVSDRNMNTEAFF. The CDR3 DNA follows: TGTGCCAGCAGTTTAGTTTCCGACAGAAACATGAACACTGAAGCTTTCTTT.

This clone was found many times. The chain is built from TRBV12-3 or TRBV12-4 and TRBJ2-1; the D gene is possibly TRBD2 (6 bases). V lost 3 bases, J lost 7 bases, and 19 bases lay in between. CDR3 length: 16 amino acids. The CDR3 DNA reads TGTGCCAGCAGTTTTCGGCGGGACGGTCCTAGGAATGAGCAGTTCTTC. Its protein product is CASSFRRDGPRNEQFF.

This clone showed up many times. One end of the junction does not line up with germline, which may come from a read error. The gene calls are TRBV7-7 and TRBJ2-5, with TRBD1 matching over 11 bases. The CDR3 length is 16 residues. Germline CDR1 and CDR2: SSHAT and FNYEAQ (reference sequence). The DNA for the CDR3 is TGTGCTAGCAGCCCTGGACAGGGGGCAGGGGGAGAGACCCAGTACTTC. Translating it yields CASSPGQGAGGETQYF. Drawing the rest from reference TRBV7-7 and TRBJ2-5, the complete variable domain is GAGVSQSPRYKVTKRGQDVTLRCDPISSHATLYWYQQALGQGPEFLTYFNYEAQPDKSGLPSDRFSAERPEGSISTLTIQRTEQRDSAMYRCASSPGQGAGGETQYFGPGTRLLVL.